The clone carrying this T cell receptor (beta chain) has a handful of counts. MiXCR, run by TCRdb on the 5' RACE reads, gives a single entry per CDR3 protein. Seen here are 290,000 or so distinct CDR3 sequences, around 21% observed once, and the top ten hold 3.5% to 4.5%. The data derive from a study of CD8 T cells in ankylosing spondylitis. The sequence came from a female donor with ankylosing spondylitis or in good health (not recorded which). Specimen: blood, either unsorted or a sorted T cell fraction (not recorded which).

This CDR3 reads CASSFSAVTAYNEQFF. The CDR3 bases are TGTGCCAGCAGTTTCTCTGCGGTGACGGCCTACAATGAGCAGTTCTTC. The J gene is TRBJ2-1, the V gene TRBV12-3 or TRBV12-4; D unresolved. The CDR3 length is 16 residues. Trimming pared 3 bases from V and 2 bases from J, leaving 14 bases between.